A selection of T cell receptor beta chains follows, all from one sample in a study of graft-versus-host responses after intestinal transplantation. The antigens of these receptors remain unknown. TCRdb's table, derived via immunoSEQ multiplex PCR, lists solely in-frame clones and lacks some. The sample carries fewer than 95,000 clones, less than 95% recorded once. The source was unstimulated CD8+ T cells sorted from spleen or lymph node cells, collected before transplant. The source of these receptors is a human donor who was the organ donor for an intestinal transplant. Both conserved end residues are part of each CDR3. The listing skips clone size in some rows; elsewhere it reads once, few, many or a size class.

>NA|NA|TRBV7-2
CASSLRTSGYEQYF
>TRBJ2-7|NA|TRBV18
CASSPQASGGPYEQYF
>TRBJ1-4|NA|TRBV11-2
CASRPGVATNEKLFF
>TRBJ2-2|NA|TRBV29-1
CSADRGSRTGELFF
>TRBJ1-2|few|TRBV10-3
CAISEVWEGTNYGYTF
>TRBJ1-2|NA|TRBV18
CASSQARNYGYTF
>TRBJ2-7|NA|TRBV7-8
CASSPTEGPYYEQYF
>TRBJ2-7|once|TRBV4-3
CASSQDRGIAYEQYF
>TRBJ2-7|NA|TRBV19
CASQGTPYEQYF
>TRBJ2-5|NA|TRBV29-1
CSVVLSGGYETQYF
>TRBJ1-1|NA|TRBV25-1
CASTLGGSDTEAFF
>TRBJ1-6|NA|TRBV7-2
CASSLGPRGAINSPLHF
>TRBJ1-1|NA|TRBV29-1
CSVGTPNEAFF
>TRBJ1-2|NA|TRBV5-6
CASSLELETGVDGYTF
>TRBJ2-3|NA|TRBV7-8
CASSLVLAGETSDTQYF
>TRBJ2-7|NA|TRBV5-4
CASSHSSGATYEQYF
>TRBJ2-7|NA|TRBV4-2
CASSQDLVAGALGQYF
>TRBJ1-1|NA|TRBV4-1
CASSHRRGANTEAFF
>TRBJ1-1|NA|TRBV7-6
CASSLVGVGTGANTEAFF
>TRBJ2-1|NA|TRBV7-9
CASSPPERGVNEQFF
>TRBJ2-7|NA|TRBV5-4
CASSSDLRRGGLISYEQYF
>TRBJ2-7|NA|TRBV19
CASSTGTGGYEQYF
>TRBJ1-2|NA|TRBV4-1
CASSQDRDRGRNGYTF
>TRBJ2-2|few|TRBV19
CASSIYSSTGELFF
>TRBJ1-4|NA|TRBV6-5
CASHAGLPNEKLFF
>TRBJ2-2|NA|TRBV5-1
CASSSSTGELFF
>TRBJ2-1|NA|TRBV9
CASSGSGGANNEQFF
>TRBJ2-3|NA|TRBV2
CASSNSPSTDTQYF
>TRBJ2-2|once|TRBV6-5
CASSYLLQGAGELFF
>TRBJ2-1|NA|TRBV4-3
CASSQGVGGINNEQFF
>TRBJ2-7|NA|TRBV4-1
CASSQDPGTYEQYF
>TRBJ2-2|once|TRBV4-1
CASSQVSGGAGELFF
>TRBJ2-1|once|TRBV9
CASSLGGAYNEQFF
>TRBJ2-7|NA|TRBV29-1
CSVGGASSYEQYF
>TRBJ2-7|NA|TRBV9
CASSVDGTGGSYEQYF
>TRBJ2-7|NA|TRBV6-5
CASRPGTGGYEQYF
>TRBJ1-5|NA|TRBV6-1
CASSEGLSNQPQHF
>TRBJ2-5|NA|TRBV5-6
CASTVGGGAPETQYF
>TRBJ2-7|NA|TRBV27
CASSLAPGGEEQYF
>TRBJ1-4|NA|TRBV25-1
CASSELLGRHEKLFF
>TRBJ1-1|NA|TRBV4-1
CASSPSGQGMNTEAFF
>TRBJ2-3|NA|TRBV4-1
CASSQDQGVIQDTQYF
>NA|NA|TRBV6-5
CASRDFSYEQYF
>TRBJ1-6|NA|TRBV5-4
CASSWADNSPLHF
>TRBJ2-1|NA|TRBV6-5
CACGPGLSYNEQFF
>TRBJ2-7|NA|TRBV10-3
CAISGRETYEQYF
>TRBJ1-3|once|TRBV5-6
CASAATGISAIYF
>TRBJ2-7|NA|TRBV9
CASSSSSYEQYF
>TRBJ1-3|few|TRBV6-5
CASSYNLASSGNTIYF
>TRBJ2-7|NA|TRBV27
CASSPARGREQYF
>TRBJ2-1|NA|TRBV29-1
CSVEDPDRDAYNEQFF
>TRBJ2-7|few|TRBV14
CASSQWTGGVYEQYF
>TRBJ1-4|NA|TRBV4-3
CASSPSQGTNEKLFF
>TRBJ2-3|once|TRBV29-1
CSVVGSGEADTQYF
>TRBJ1-2|NA|TRBV5-1
CASSFTESYGYTF